Presented here are 10 T cell receptor beta chains from one specimen sequenced in a study of cytomegalovirus exposure and HLA in healthy donors. The PCR was carried out with 60 Vbeta primers and 13 Jbeta primers. Generated by immunoSEQ multiplex PCR, the TCRdb table keeps only in-frame clones and is missing some. The sample has more than 90,000 clones, around 76% seen once. Sequenced sample: PBMCs. The source of these receptors is a human donor in good health.

This rearrangement joins TRBV29-1 to TRBJ1-2, with D possibly matching TRBD1 (6 bases). This CDR3 contains 13 residues. Per germline, CDR1 SQVTM and CDR2 ANQGSEA. The V end lost 4 bases, the J end lost 2 bases, and 11 bases lay between the germline ends. CDR3 amino acids: CSVVKGGNYGYTF. The CDR3 coding sequence is TGCAGCGTTGTGAAGGGGGGGAACTATGGCTACACCTTC.

As concerns this clone: Other DNA sequences from this sample encode an identical CDR3 as well. V gene TRBV19 combines with J gene TRBJ1-1, with TRBD1 matching 8 bases. V was clipped by 7 bases and J by 4 bases; unmatched bases: 2. The germline CDR1 and CDR2 sequences are LNHDA and SQIVND (reference sequence). This CDR3 has 12 amino acids. The DNA for the CDR3 is TGTGCCAGTACTGACAGGGGCACTGAAGCTTTCTTT. Amino acid sequence: CASTDRGTEAFF.

Concerning this clone: Within the sample, other DNA sequences also encode this same CDR3. The chain joins TRBV18 to TRBJ1-1; TRBD1 matches at 7 bases. The junction had 3 bases not matched to a gene; V was cut back by 3 bases and J by 2 bases. CDR1 and CDR2 (germline): KGHSH, LQKENI. CDR3 length: 14 amino acids. The CDR3 nucleotides read TGTGCCAGCTCACCGGCAGGGGGTAACACTGAAGCTTTCTTT. Translated: CASSPAGGNTEAFF.

The chain recombines TRBV5-4 with TRBJ2-7; possible D gene TRBD2, 5 bases. The V gene lost 0 bases and the J gene lost 0 bases, with 7 bases spanning the gap. Germline CDR1 reads SGHNT; CDR2 reads YYREEE (reference sequence). The CDR3 sequence is 14 residues long. The chain's CDR3 is CASSLGGSSYEQYF. DNA for the CDR3: TGTGCCAGCAGCTTGGGTGGGAGCTCCTACGAGCAGTACTTC.

This chain connects TRBV10-1 to TRBJ2-2; 8 bases are shared with TRBD2. V was clipped by 0 bases and J by 6 bases; unmatched bases: 3. This CDR3 region has 15 residues. The germline CDR1 and CDR2 sequences are WNHNN and SYGVQD (reference sequence). The CDR3 sequence is CASSESAGGAGELFF. The CDR3 DNA sequence: TGCGCCAGCAGTGAGTCTGCCGGGGGGGCCGGGGAGCTGTTTTTT.

The chain carries TRBV5-1 and TRBJ2-7; 8 nucleotides agree with TRBD1. The germline V gene encodes CDR1 SGHRS and CDR2 YFSETQ. V trimming: 3 bases; J trimming: 3 bases; junction bases outside the gene matches: 5. The CDR3 is 14 amino acids. In nucleotides, the CDR3 is TGCGCCAGCAGCTCCCGACAGGGGTTCTACGAGCAGTACTTC. Translated: CASSSRQGFYEQYF.

V and J are TRBV19 and TRBJ1-4, with D uncertain. The CDR3 extends over 13 amino acids. Germline CDR1 reads LNHDA; CDR2 reads SQIVND (reference sequence). The V end was cut by 5 bases, the J end by 4 bases, with 8 bases between. In DNA form, the CDR3 reads TGTGCCAGTAGTGGAGGTATTAATGAAAAACTGTTTTTT. Encoded protein: CASSGGINEKLFF. The entire variable domain, with the rest obtained from reference TRBV19 and TRBJ1-4, is as follows: DGGITQSPKYLFRKEGQNVTLSCEQNLNHDAMYWYRQDPGQGLRLIYYSQIVNDFQKGDIAEGYSVSREKKESFPLTVTSAQKNPTAFYLCASSGGINEKLFFGSGTQLSVL.

The genes are TRBV5-1 and TRBJ2-5; D remains unclear. Germline V CDR1 and CDR2: SGHRS, YFSETQ. The CDR3 extends over 13 amino acids. Between the trimmed V and J ends, which lost 0 bases and 2 bases, there was a span of 5 bases. As DNA, the CDR3 is TGCGCCAGCAGCTTGGGAGGACAAGAGACCCAGTACTTC. Its translation is CASSLGGQETQYF.

The rearrangement joins TRBV5-5 to TRBJ1-5, with D unresolved. There are 15 residues in the CDR3. Per the germline V gene, CDR1 is SGHKS and CDR2 is YYEKEE (reference sequence). Trimming took 0 bases from V and 3 from J, leaving 10 bases between them. In nucleotides, the CDR3 is TGTGCCAGCAGCTTGGGGAGTCTGTCCAATCAGCCCCAGCATTTT. Amino acid sequence: CASSLGSLSNQPQHF.

This clone is a singleton in its sample. CDR3 residues: CALSGGKREAFF. As DNA, the CDR3 is TGTGCCCTTAGCGGAGGGAAACGTGAAGCTTTCTTT. J is TRBJ1-1 and V is TRBV30; D unclear. Trimming took 8 bases from V and 7 from J, leaving 17 bases between them. This CDR3 has 12 residues. Germline V CDR1 and CDR2: GTSNPN, SVGIG (reference sequence). Full variable domain (rest looked up from reference TRBV30 and TRBJ1-1): SQTIHQWPATLVQPVGSPLSLECTVEGTSNPNLYWYRQAAGRGLQLLFYSVGIGQISSEVPQNLSASRPQDRQFILSSKKLLLSDSGFYLCALSGGKREAFFGQGTRLTVV.